The T cell receptor (beta chain) under discussion was sequenced for a study of shared clonotypes between healthy human individuals. General study results and limits: Naive subsets usually exceeded memory subsets in estimated richness. Sampling involved blood alone; tissue repertoires likely differ.

In its sample, this clone was seen once. What it recognizes is unknown. CD45RO-negative, CCR7-positively selected cells formed the naive CD8 fraction, excluding terminally differentiated effector memory CD45RA+ cells. The V gene's germline CDR1 is ENHRY and CDR2 SYGVKD. There are 12 residues in the CDR3. Trimming removed 0 bases from V and 6 bases from J, with 6 bases in between. Original methodology: Filtering differed for immunoSEQ, which gave only junction sequences without quality scores. Data came from immunoSEQ multiplex PCR; TCRdb stores just in-frame clones and leaves some out. The V and J calls and clone size come from that table; D and trimming were worked out from the DNA. Among about 800,000 clones, about 96% were seen once, and the ten largest hold around 0.25%.

The specimen sequenced was naive CD8+ T cells sorted from blood. This clonotype was obtained from a man aged 25-45 years in good health. The chain carries TRBV10-3 and TRBJ2-7, with D hard to call. CDR3: CAISESLSEQYF. The CDR3 region has the DNA TGTGCCATCAGTGAGTCGCTCAGCGAGCAGTACTTC.